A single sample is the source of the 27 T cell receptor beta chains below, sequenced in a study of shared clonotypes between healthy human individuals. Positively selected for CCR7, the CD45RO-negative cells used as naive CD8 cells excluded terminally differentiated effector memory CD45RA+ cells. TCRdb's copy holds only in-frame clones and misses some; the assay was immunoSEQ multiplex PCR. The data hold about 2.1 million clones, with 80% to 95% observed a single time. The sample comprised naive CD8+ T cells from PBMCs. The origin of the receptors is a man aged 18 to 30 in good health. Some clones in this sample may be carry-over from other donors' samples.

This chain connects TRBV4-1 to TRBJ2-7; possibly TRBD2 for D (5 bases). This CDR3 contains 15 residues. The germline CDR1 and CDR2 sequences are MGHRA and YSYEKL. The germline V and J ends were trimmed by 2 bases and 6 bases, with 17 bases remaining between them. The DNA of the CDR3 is TGCGCCAGCAGCCAAAAAGAGGGAGACGGACGCGAGCAGTACTTC. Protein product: CASSQKEGDGREQYF.

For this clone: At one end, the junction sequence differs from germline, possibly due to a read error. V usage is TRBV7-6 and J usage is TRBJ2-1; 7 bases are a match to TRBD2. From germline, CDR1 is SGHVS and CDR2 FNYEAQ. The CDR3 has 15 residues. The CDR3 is CANSLLATVNGEQFF. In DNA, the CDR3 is TGTGCCAACAGCTTACTAGCGACGGTAAACGGTGAGCAGTTCTTC.

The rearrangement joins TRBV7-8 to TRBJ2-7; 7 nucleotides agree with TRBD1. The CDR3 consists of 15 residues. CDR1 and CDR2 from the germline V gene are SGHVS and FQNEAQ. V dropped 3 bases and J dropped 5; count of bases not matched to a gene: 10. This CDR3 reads CASSFTGAWADEQYF. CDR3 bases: TGTGCCAGCAGCTTTACAGGGGCTTGGGCTGACGAGCAGTACTTC.

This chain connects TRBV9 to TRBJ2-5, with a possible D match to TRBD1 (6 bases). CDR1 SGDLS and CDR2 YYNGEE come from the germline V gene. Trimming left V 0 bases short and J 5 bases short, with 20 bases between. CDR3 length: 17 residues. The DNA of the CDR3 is TGTGCCAGCAGCGTAGAGGAGACAGGCCCTGGGTGGGAGACCCAGTACTTC. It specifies CASSVEETGPGWETQYF.

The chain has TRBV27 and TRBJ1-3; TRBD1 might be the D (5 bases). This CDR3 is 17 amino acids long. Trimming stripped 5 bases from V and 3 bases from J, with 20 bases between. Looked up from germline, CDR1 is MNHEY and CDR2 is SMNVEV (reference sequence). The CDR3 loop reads CASSPSQGEYSGNTIYF. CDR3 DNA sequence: TGTGCCAGCAGTCCCTCGCAGGGAGAGTATAGTGGAAACACCATATATTTT.

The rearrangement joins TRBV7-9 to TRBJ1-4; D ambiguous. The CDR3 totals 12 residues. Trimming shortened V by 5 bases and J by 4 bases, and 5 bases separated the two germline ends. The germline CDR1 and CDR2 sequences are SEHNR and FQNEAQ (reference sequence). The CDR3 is CASSHGNEKLFF. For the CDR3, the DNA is TGTGCCAGCAGCCATGGTAATGAAAAACTGTTTTTT.

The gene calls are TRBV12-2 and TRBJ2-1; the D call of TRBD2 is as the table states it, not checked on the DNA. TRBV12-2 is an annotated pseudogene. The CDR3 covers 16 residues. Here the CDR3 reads CASRSRTRGSYNEQFF. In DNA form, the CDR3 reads TGTGCAAGTCGCTCCCGGACTAGGGGCTCCTACAATGAGCAGTTCTTC.

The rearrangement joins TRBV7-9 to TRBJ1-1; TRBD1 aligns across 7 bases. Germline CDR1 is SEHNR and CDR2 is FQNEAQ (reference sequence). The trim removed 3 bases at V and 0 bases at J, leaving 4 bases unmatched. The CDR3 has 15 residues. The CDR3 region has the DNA TGTGCCAGCAGCTTGGGGACAGCTCTGAACACTGAAGCTTTCTTT. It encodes CASSLGTALNTEAFF.

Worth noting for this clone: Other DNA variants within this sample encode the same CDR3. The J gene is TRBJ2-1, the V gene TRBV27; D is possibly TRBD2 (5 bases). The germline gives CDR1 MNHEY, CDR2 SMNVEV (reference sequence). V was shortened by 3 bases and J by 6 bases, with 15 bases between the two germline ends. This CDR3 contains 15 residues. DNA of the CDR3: TGTGCCAGCAGTTTGCTTCCTACTAGTATCAATGAGCAGTTCTTC. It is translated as CASSLLPTSINEQFF.

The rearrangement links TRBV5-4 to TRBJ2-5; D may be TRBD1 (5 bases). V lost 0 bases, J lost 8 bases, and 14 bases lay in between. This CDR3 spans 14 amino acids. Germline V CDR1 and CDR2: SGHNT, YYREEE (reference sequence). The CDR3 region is CASSLAQGRPTQYF. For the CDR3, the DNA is TGTGCCAGCAGCTTGGCTCAGGGCCGCCCAACCCAGTACTTC.

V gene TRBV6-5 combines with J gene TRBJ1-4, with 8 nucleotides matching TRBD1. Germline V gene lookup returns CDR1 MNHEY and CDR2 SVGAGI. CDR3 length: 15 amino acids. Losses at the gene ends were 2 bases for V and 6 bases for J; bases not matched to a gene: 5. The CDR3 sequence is CASSYGQGADEKLFF. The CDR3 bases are TGTGCCAGCAGTTACGGGCAGGGGGCGGATGAAAAACTGTTTTTT.

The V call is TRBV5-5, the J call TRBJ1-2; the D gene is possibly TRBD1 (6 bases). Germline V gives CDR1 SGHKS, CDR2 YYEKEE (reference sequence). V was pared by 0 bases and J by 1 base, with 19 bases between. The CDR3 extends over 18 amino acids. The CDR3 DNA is TGTGCCAGCAGCTTGGGGCAGGGGACTCCTACTCTTAACTATGGCTACACCTTC. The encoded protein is CASSLGQGTPTLNYGYTF.

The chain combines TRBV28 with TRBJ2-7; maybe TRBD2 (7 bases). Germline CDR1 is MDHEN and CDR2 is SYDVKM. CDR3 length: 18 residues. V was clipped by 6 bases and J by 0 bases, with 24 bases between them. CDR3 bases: TGTGCCAGCAGCGGTGGACAGACTAGCCCACACGACTCCTACGAGCAGTACTTC. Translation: CASSGGQTSPHDSYEQYF.

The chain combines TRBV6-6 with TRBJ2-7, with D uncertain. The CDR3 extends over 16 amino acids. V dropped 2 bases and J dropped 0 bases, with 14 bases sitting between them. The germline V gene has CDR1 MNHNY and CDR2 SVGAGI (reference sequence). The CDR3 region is CASSYSQIVPSYEQYF. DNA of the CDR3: TGTGCCAGCAGTTACAGCCAGATAGTACCCTCCTACGAGCAGTACTTC.

The CDR3 region is CAWDLQGWDEQFF. DNA for the CDR3: TGTGCCTGGGACCTCCAGGGTTGGGATGAGCAGTTCTTC. This chain connects TRBV30 to TRBJ2-1; D is possibly TRBD1 (5 bases). Germline loops: CDR1 GTSNPN, CDR2 SVGIG (reference sequence). The CDR3 totals 13 residues. Trimming took off 5 bases at V and 8 bases at J, with 16 bases between the two ends. The full variable domain, rest sourced from reference TRBV30 and TRBJ2-1, is SQTIHQWPATLVQPVGSPLSLECTVEGTSNPNLYWYRQAAGRGLQLLFYSVGIGQISSEVPQNLSASRPQDRQFILSSKKLLLSDSGFYLCAWDLQGWDEQFFGPGTRLTVL.

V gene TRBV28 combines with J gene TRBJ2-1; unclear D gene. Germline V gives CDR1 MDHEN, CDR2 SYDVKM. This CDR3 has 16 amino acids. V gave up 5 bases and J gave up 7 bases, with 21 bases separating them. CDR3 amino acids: CASSHPFGLTVNEQFF. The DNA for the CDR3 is TGTGCCAGCAGTCACCCCTTCGGGTTGACGGTAAATGAGCAGTTCTTC.

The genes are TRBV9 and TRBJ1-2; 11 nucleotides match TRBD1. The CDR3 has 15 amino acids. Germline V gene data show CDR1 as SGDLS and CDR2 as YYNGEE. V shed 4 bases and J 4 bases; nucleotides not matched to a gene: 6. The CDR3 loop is CASSIRTGGSYGYTF. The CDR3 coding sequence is TGTGCCAGCAGCATAAGGACAGGGGGCAGCTATGGCTACACCTTC.

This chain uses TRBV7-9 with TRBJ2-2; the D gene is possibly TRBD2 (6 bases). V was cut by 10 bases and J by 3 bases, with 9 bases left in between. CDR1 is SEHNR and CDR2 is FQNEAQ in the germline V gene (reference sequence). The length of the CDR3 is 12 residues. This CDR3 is CATPGDTGELFF. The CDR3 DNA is TGTGCCACTCCGGGGGACACCGGGGAGCTGTTTTTT.

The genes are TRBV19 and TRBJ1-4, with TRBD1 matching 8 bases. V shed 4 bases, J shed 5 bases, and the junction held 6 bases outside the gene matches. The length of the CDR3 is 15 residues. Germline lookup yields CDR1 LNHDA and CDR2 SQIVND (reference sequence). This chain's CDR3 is CASSTGGSKNEKLFF. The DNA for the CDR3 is TGTGCCAGTAGTACAGGGGGCAGTAAGAATGAAAAACTGTTTTTT.

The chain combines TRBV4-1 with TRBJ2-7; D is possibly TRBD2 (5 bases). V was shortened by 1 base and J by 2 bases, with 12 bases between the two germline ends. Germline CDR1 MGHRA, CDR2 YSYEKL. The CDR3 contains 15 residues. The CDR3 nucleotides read TGCGCCAGCAGCCAAGTTTTACAGACTACCTACGAGCAGTACTTC. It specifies CASSQVLQTTYEQYF.

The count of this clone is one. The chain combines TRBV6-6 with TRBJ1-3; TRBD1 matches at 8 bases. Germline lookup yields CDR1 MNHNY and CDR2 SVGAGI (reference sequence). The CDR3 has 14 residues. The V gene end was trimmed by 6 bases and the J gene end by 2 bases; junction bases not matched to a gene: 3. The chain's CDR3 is CASRDRAPGNTIYF. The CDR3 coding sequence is TGTGCCAGCAGGGACAGGGCGCCTGGAAACACCATATATTTT.

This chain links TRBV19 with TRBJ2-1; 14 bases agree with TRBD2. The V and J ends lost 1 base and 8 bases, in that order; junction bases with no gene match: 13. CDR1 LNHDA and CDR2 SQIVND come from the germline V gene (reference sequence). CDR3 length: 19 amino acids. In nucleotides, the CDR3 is TGTGCCAGTAGTATAGCCGGCCTCCCGGGACTAGCGGGAGAGGATGAGCAGTTCTTC. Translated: CASSIAGLPGLAGEDEQFF. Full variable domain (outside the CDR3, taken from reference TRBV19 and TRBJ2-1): DGGITQSPKYLFRKEGQNVTLSCEQNLNHDAMYWYRQDPGQGLRLIYYSQIVNDFQKGDIAEGYSVSREKKESFPLTVTSAQKNPTAFYLCASSIAGLPGLAGEDEQFFGPGTRLTVL.

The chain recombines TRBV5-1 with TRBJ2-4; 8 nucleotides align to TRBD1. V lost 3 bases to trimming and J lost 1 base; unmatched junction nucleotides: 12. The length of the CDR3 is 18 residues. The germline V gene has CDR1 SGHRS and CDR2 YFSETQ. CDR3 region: CASSYDRGGKFAKNIQYF. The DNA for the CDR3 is TGCGCCAGCAGCTACGACAGGGGTGGGAAGTTCGCCAAAAACATTCAGTACTTC. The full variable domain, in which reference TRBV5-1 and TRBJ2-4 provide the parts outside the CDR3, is KAGVTQTPRYLIKTRGQQVTLSCSPISGHRSVSWYQQTPGQGLQFLFEYFSETQRNKGNFPGRFSGRQFSNSRSEMNVSTLELGDSALYLCASSYDRGGKFAKNIQYFGAGTRLSVL.

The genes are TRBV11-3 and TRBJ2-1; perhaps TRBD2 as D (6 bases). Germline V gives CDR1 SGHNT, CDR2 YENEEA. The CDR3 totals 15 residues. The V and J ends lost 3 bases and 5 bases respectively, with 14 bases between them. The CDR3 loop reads CASSLSRRGDNEQFF. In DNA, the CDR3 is TGTGCCAGCAGCTTGAGTAGACGCGGGGACAATGAGCAGTTCTTC.

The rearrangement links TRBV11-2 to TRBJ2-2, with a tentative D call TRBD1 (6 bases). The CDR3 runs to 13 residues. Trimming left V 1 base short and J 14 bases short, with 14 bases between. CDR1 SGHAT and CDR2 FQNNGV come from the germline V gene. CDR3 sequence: CASSLVRGPSLFF. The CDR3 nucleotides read TGTGCCAGCAGCTTAGTCAGGGGACCCTCACTGTTTTTT.

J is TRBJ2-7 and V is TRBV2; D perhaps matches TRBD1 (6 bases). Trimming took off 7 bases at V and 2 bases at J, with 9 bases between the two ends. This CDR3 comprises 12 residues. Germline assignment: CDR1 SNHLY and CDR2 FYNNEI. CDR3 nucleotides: TGTGCCAGCAAAGGGGGTACCTACGAGCAGTACTTC. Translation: CASKGGTYEQYF.

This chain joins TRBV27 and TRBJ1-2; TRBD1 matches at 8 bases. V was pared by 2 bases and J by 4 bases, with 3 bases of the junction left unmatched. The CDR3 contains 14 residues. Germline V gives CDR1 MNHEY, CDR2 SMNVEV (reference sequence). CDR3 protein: CASSLAGGIYGYTF. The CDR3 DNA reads TGTGCCAGCAGTTTAGCAGGGGGCATCTATGGCTACACCTTC.